The 20 T cell receptor beta chains presented below share a single source sample, sequenced in a study of blood T cells in healthy people across ages. With a J-beta primer mix and a sample-barcoded 5' primer, a second PCR ran about 7 to 11 cycles. One entry per CDR3 protein results from TCRdb running MiXCR on the 5' RACE reads. This repertoire shows roughly 1,800,000 distinct CDR3 sequences, about 50% found once; its top ten account for over 2%. Sequenced sample: blood. Every receptor here comes from a woman between 40 and 50 years old in good health.

Note on this clonotype: The germline gene is not matched at one end of the junction; a read error may be the cause. The chain employs TRBV28 and TRBJ2-6; TRBD1 might be the D (6 bases). This CDR3 comprises 15 residues. Germline CDR1 is MDHEN and CDR2 is SYDVKM. CDR3 sequence: CATSGGAVGANVLTF. The CDR3 DNA reads TGTGCCACCAGTGGGGGCGCGGTAGGGGCCAACGTCCTGACTTTC.

The rearrangement links TRBV29-1 to TRBJ2-5, with TRBD2 identical over 7 bases. This CDR3 comprises 12 residues. J lost 4 bases, V lost 7 bases, and 6 bases had no gene match. CDR1 SQVTM and CDR2 ANQGSEA come from the germline V gene. The CDR3 nucleotides read TGCAGCGGTGCTTGGGGGGGAGAGACCCAGTACTTC. This translates into CSGAWGGETQYF.

This clonotype has a handful of counts. The chain combines TRBV29-1 with TRBJ2-5; TRBD2 matches 9 bases. The better agreement between TRBJ2-7 and the DNA end casts doubt on the J call. Germline V lookup: CDR1 SQVTM, CDR2 ANQGSEA. The CDR3 runs to 16 residues. In DNA form, the CDR3 reads TGCAGCGTTGAATCTCGCGGGGGGGGCCACCGCGACGAGCAGTACTTC. This gives the protein CSVESRGGGHRDEQYF.

The rearrangement joins TRBV19 to TRBJ2-1, with 7 bases that match TRBD1. After removal of 5 bases from V and 7 bases from J, the junction contained 11 bases not matched to a gene. This CDR3 comprises 15 residues. Germline-derived CDR1 and CDR2 are LNHDA and SQIVND (reference sequence). The CDR3 here is CASSLSKGAPNEQFF. The CDR3 nucleotides read TGTGCCAGTAGTCTCAGTAAGGGGGCGCCGAATGAGCAGTTCTTC. Complete variable domain (other parts from reference TRBV19 and TRBJ2-1): DGGITQSPKYLFRKEGQNVTLSCEQNLNHDAMYWYRQDPGQGLRLIYYSQIVNDFQKGDIAEGYSVSREKKESFPLTVTSAQKNPTAFYLCASSLSKGAPNEQFFGPGTRLTVL.

The chain couples TRBV11-2 to TRBJ2-3, with TRBD2 matching 7 bases. V trimming: 5 bases; J trimming: 1 base; junction bases outside the gene matches: 9. There are 16 residues in the CDR3. In germline, CDR1 is SGHAT, CDR2 FQNNGV. The CDR3: CASSPRGDPRTDTQYF. The CDR3 nucleotides are TGTGCCAGCAGCCCCCGGGGGGACCCTCGCACAGATACGCAGTATTTT.

This clonotype has only a few counts. CDR3 protein: CASSPRTSGGSSYNEQFF. The CDR3 coding sequence is TGTGCCAGCTCACCGCGGACTAGCGGGGGGAGCTCCTACAATGAGCAGTTCTTC. This rearrangement joins TRBV18 to TRBJ2-1, with 14 bases that match TRBD2. Looked up from germline, CDR1 is KGHSH and CDR2 is LQKENI. Germline trimming cut 3 bases from V and 0 bases from J; bases unmatched to any gene: 4. The CDR3 is 18 amino acids. The full variable domain, its missing parts supplied by reference TRBV18 and TRBJ2-1, is NAGVMQNPRHLVRRRGQEARLRCSPMKGHSHVYWYRQLPEEGLKFMVYLQKENIIDESGMPKERFSAEFPKEGPSILRIQQVVRGDSAAYFCASSPRTSGGSSYNEQFFGPGTRLTVL.

This clonotype occurred a few times. The gene calls are TRBV20-1 and TRBJ2-7; TRBD2 agrees at 10 bases. The closer fit of TRBJ2-5 to the DNA end suggests the J call may be wrong. Germline V lookup: CDR1 DFQATT, CDR2 SNEGSKA (reference sequence). The CDR3 is 15 residues long. The CDR3 protein is CSASKSSGGGETQYF. CDR3 DNA: TGCAGTGCTAGTAAATCTAGCGGGGGAGGAGAGACCCAGTACTTC.

With respect to this clonotype: The junction and the germline gene differ at one end; a read error may be behind it. The genes are TRBV27 and TRBJ1-1; D ambiguous. The CDR3 extends over 14 amino acids. From germline, CDR1 is MNHEY and CDR2 SMNVEV (reference sequence). The CDR3 nucleotides read TGTGCCGGCAGCCCGGGGAGGGTGAGCACTGAAGCTTTCTTT. Amino acids: CAGSPGRVSTEAFF.

This clonotype was detected only a few times. The chain is built from TRBV6-5 and TRBJ2-5; no reliable D call. Trimming pared 0 bases from V and 5 bases from J, leaving 13 bases between. This CDR3 is 15 amino acids long. The germline V gene has CDR1 MNHEY and CDR2 SVGAGI. The CDR3 nucleotides read TGTGCCAGCAGTTACTCGAATTTGAGATTGGAGACCCAGTACTTC. Translating gives CASSYSNLRLETQYF.

This clonotype appeared a few times. The chain employs TRBV20-1 and TRBJ2-3, with TRBD1 as a possible D gene (6 bases). V lost 6 bases and J 2 bases, leaving 18 bases between the germline ends. Germline loops: CDR1 DFQATT, CDR2 SNEGSKA (reference sequence). The CDR3 spans 15 residues. CDR3 region: CSAPQGGTVTDTQYF. The DNA for the CDR3 is TGCAGTGCCCCACAAGGGGGAACCGTCACAGATACGCAGTATTTT.

The chain couples TRBV7-9 to TRBJ2-7, with 8 bases aligning to TRBD1. Germline CDR1 reads SEHNR; CDR2 reads FQNEAQ (reference sequence). V gave up 2 bases and J gave up 4 bases; unmatched junction bases: 13. The CDR3 has 17 residues. This CDR3 is CASSLIAGTGSPYEQYF. In nucleotides, the CDR3 is TGTGCCAGCAGCTTAATTGCCGGGACAGGTTCCCCATACGAGCAGTACTTC.

V is TRBV4-2 and J is TRBJ1-2, with D hard to call. Deletions cut 0 bases from V and 8 bases from J, with 16 bases between. Germline V lookup: CDR1 LGHNA, CDR2 YNFKEQ. This CDR3 contains 15 residues. This chain's CDR3 is CASSQDVEGYYGYTF. The CDR3, as DNA: TGTGCCAGCAGCCAAGACGTAGAAGGTTATTACGGCTACACCTTC.

The V and J genes are TRBV12-3 or TRBV12-4 and TRBJ1-1; 8 bases align to TRBD1. Losses at the gene ends were 6 bases for V and 4 bases for J; bases not matched to a gene: 4. CDR3 size: 13 residues. The CDR3 nucleotides are TGTGCCAGCAGGGGACAGGTAGGCACTGAAGCTTTCTTT. Translation gives CASRGQVGTEAFF.

The chain joins TRBV7-2 to TRBJ1-2; no clear D gene. V was cut by 10 bases and J by 7 bases, with 16 bases left in between. The CDR3 has 12 residues. The germline V gene has CDR1 SGHTA and CDR2 FQGNSA. CDR3 nucleotides: TGTGCCACTAGATGGGGAGGGCGTGGCTACACCTTC. Its protein is CATRWGGRGYTF.

The genes are TRBV5-4 and TRBJ2-7; the D call may be TRBD1 or TRBD2 (5 bases each). CDR1 is SGHNT, CDR2 YYREEE, per germline (reference sequence). V was clipped by 3 bases and J by 3 bases, with 19 bases between them. The CDR3 contains 16 residues. The CDR3 region has the DNA TGTGCCAGCAGCTCCCCCTCCGATGGGGACCTCTACGAGCAGTACTTC. Protein: CASSSPSDGDLYEQYF. The full variable domain, its missing parts supplied by reference TRBV5-4 and TRBJ2-7, is ETGVTQSPTHLIKTRGQQVTLRCSSQSGHNTVSWYQQALGQGPQFIFQYYREEENGRGNFPPRFSGLQFPNYSSELNVNALELDDSALYLCASSSPSDGDLYEQYFGPGTRLTVT.

The table lists this clonotype with a few counts. This chain connects TRBV9 to TRBJ2-3, with 12 bases matching TRBD2. The germline V gene encodes CDR1 SGDLS and CDR2 YYNGEE. The CDR3 spans 17 residues. J lost 2 bases, V lost 3 bases, and 7 bases had no gene match. The CDR3 protein is CASSATTSGGLTDTQYF. Here the CDR3 DNA reads TGTGCCAGCAGCGCAACGACTAGCGGGGGACTCACAGATACGCAGTATTTT.

J is TRBJ2-2 and V is TRBV6-5; the D gene is possibly TRBD1 (6 bases). CDR3 length: 15 amino acids. In germline, CDR1 is MNHEY, CDR2 SVGAGI. Between the trimmed V and J ends, which lost 0 bases and 7 bases, there was a span of 12 bases. The CDR3 region is CASSYSTGSFGELFF. DNA for the CDR3: TGTGCCAGCAGTTACTCAACAGGGTCCTTCGGGGAGCTGTTTTTT.

This sequence joins TRBV20-1 and TRBJ2-5; TRBD1 agrees at 9 bases. The J call is doubtful: the DNA matches TRBJ2-7 better. This CDR3 is 14 amino acids long. Germline V gives CDR1 DFQATT, CDR2 SNEGSKA (reference sequence). CDR3 in DNA: TGCAGTGCTAATCCCGGGACAGGGTTGTCCGAGCAGTACTTC. This sequence encodes CSANPGTGLSEQYF.

The chain employs TRBV5-6 and TRBJ1-4; 11 bases fit TRBD1. The CDR3 has 16 amino acids. Germline V gives CDR1 SGHDT, CDR2 YYEEEE. Unmatched junction bases numbered 9, after V lost 3 bases and J lost 8 bases. The CDR3 region has the DNA TGTGCCAGCAGCTCGCGATGGGACAGGGGGAAGGAAAAACTGTTTTTT. Translating it yields CASSSRWDRGKEKLFF.

A single count supports this clonotype. The chain carries TRBV7-2 and TRBJ1-4; the D gene is possibly TRBD1 (5 bases). Germline values: CDR1 SGHTA, CDR2 FQGNSA. Trimming removed 5 bases at V and 7 bases at J, with 17 bases between. The CDR3 runs 15 residues. In nucleotides, the CDR3 is TGTGCCAGCAGCCGAGATATAGGGGTCCGTGAAAAACTGTTTTTT. It codes for CASSRDIGVREKLFF. The full variable domain, in which reference TRBV7-2 and TRBJ1-4 provide the parts outside the CDR3, is GAGVSQSPSNKVTEKGKDVELRCDPISGHTALYWYRQSLGQGLEFLIYFQGNSAPDKSGLPSDRFSAERTGGSVSTLTIQRTQQEDSAVYLCASSRDIGVREKLFFGSGTQLSVL.